This T cell receptor beta chain appears in the sequencing data of a study of cytomegalovirus exposure and HLA in healthy donors. Study results and caveats: High specificity and sensitivity for cytomegalovirus status were reported for the classifier. Roughly even sequencing depth across donors was the assumption behind the presence/absence analyses. Judged likely to be a sequencing artifact was a cluster of highly shared sequence variants.

CDR1 is MNHNS, CDR2 SASEGT, per germline. The CDR3 is 13 amino acids. J gave up 2 bases and V 6 bases, and 4 bases lay outside the gene matches. To note about this clone: The antigen is undetermined.

Primers for the PCR totalled 60 Vbeta and 13 Jbeta. TCRdb's table, derived via immunoSEQ multiplex PCR, lists solely in-frame clones and lacks some. The data contain just over 150,000 clones, 84% of them singletons. Sequenced sample: PBMCs. J is TRBJ2-7 and V is TRBV6-1; the match to TRBD2 covers 7 bases. The source is a young man in good health and CMV-seronegative. CDR3 region: CASRARGTYEQYF. The CDR3 coding sequence is TGTGCCAGCAGGGCGCGGGGGACCTACGAGCAGTACTTC.